This is a list of T cell receptor beta chains from one sample in a study of T-cell reconstitution after alpha-beta-depleted transplantation in children. TCRdb re-analysed the PCR reads in MiXCR, keeping a single row per CDR3 protein. There are hundreds of thousands of distinct CDR3 sequences in the sample; roughly a quarter occur only once, and about 5% lies in the top ten. The sequencing used PBMCs, mostly from graft donor cells, collected 360 days after TCRalphabeta/CD19-depleted stem cell transplant. The receptors stem from a female patient aged 2-9 years who had a stem cell transplant for congenital amegakaryocytic thrombocytopenia, so the T cells may come from the graft donor. CDR3s leave out the opening cysteine and the closing phenylalanine or tryptophan. The listing skips clone size in some rows; elsewhere it reads once, few, many or a size class.

.	TRBV21-1	TRBJ2-7	ASSNTSEQY
few	TRBV7-6	TRBJ1-1	ASSSGGGVGAF
few	TRBV18	TRBJ2-3	ASSPPTKHTDTQY
few	TRBV4-3	TRBJ2-6	ASSQARVLAGANVLT
.	TRBV2	TRBJ1-2	ASNRSPEYGYT
few	TRBV7-2	TRBJ1-2	ASSLWGFGYT
few	TRBV5-1	TRBJ2-7	ASSRTWDHSYEQY
few	TRBV20-1	TRBJ2-3	STIAGGPTDTQY
few	TRBV23-1	TRBJ2-7	ASPSGTGIPEQY
few	TRBV19	TRBJ2-7	ASSIGSVLFGEQY
.	TRBV6-1	TRBJ1-1	ASSTPRGRNTEAF
few	TRBV20-1	TRBJ2-1	SGGLAGLFNEQF
few	TRBV7-9	TRBJ1-1	ASSPGGTENTEAF
.	TRBV20-1	TRBJ1-3	SARTRRANSGNTIY
.	TRBV20-1	TRBJ2-7	SASQGYEQY
.	TRBV15	TRBJ1-3	ATSRGVSGTAISPGNTIY
.	TRBV19	TRBJ2-6	ASSIGSVSGANVLT
.	TRBV4-3	TRBJ2-7	ASSQDTLGGGSYEQY
few	TRBV7-8	TRBJ2-3	ASSLGRTGGTDTQY
.	TRBV29-1	TRBJ2-3	SVEEGKLAGEVDTQY
.	TRBV5-1	TRBJ2-3	ASSPGGNRPTDTQY
.	TRBV11-2	TRBJ2-3	ASSSPLAGGSRYGTDTQY
.	TRBV5-1	TRBJ1-2	ASSLSYGYGYT
.	TRBV4-2	TRBJ2-1	ASSPQVSGGMYEQF
.	TRBV20-1	TRBJ1-4	SAGDMTNEKLF
.	TRBV30	TRBJ1-2	AWSPVHYGYT
.	TRBV20-1	TRBJ2-1	SADTSGSLYNEQF
few	TRBV5-1	TRBJ1-4	ASSLSATNEKLF
.	TRBV6-1	TRBJ1-4	ATKSEANEKLF
.	TRBV2	TRBJ2-7	ASSLRTGSFYEQY
few	TRBV10-3	TRBJ1-2	AISVEDDGYT
.	TRBV30	TRBJ2-7	AQGRPYEQY
few	TRBV24-1	TRBJ2-7	ATSDSDYEQY
few	TRBV12-3/TRBV12-4	TRBJ2-5	ASRPSGGAGQETQY
few	TRBV4-1	TRBJ2-1	ASRRLAGNSYNEQF
few	TRBV12-3/TRBV12-4	TRBJ2-7	ASSMTAGTGLFYEQY
.	TRBV10-3	TRBJ1-2	ATSDRAPLYGYT
few	TRBV15	TRBJ1-4	ATSRDDRGGEKLF
few	TRBV3-1	TRBJ2-1	ASSQAGTRRWNEQF
.	TRBV20-1	TRBJ2-3	SARDLSRGTDTQY
.	TRBV5-1	TRBJ2-1	ASSLEVRSYNEQF
.	TRBV4-3	TRBJ1-3	ASSPTVPSSGNTIY
.	TRBV20-1	TRBJ2-1	SATLLPRVVYNEQF